This TCR beta chain was profiled in a study of blood T cell repertoires in COVID-19. With V trimmed by 1 base and J by 4 bases, 10 bases remained unmatched. There are 17 residues in the CDR3. The germline V gene encodes CDR1 LGHDT and CDR2 YNNKEL (reference sequence). Original analysis: For nucleated cells, counts were estimated from reference gene primer amplification. Assay used: immunoSEQ multiplex PCR; TCRdb lists only in-frame clones, some missing. V, J and clone size derive from that table, while D and trimming were established from the DNA sequence. The repertoire holds fewer than 80,000 clones, with about 87% as singletons.

The chain employs TRBV3-1 (or the pseudogene TRBV3-2) and TRBJ1-5; 7 positions match TRBD1. Material for sequencing was peripheral blood. This sequence was found in a man aged 65-85 years with acute or convalescent COVID-19. The CDR3 spells CASSQGLGTVSNQPQHF. CDR3 nucleotides: TGTGCCAGCAGCCAAGGGTTAGGGACAGTTTCTAATCAGCCCCAGCATTTT.